Shown below are 2 T cell receptor beta chains from a single sample sequenced in a study of T cells in women clearing cervical HPV infection. Assay used: immunoSEQ multiplex PCR; TCRdb lists only in-frame clones, some missing. The table for this sample gives over 25,000 clones. The sample consisted of blood buffy coat. These receptors came from a woman between 18 and 70 years old with a cervical HPV16 infection that either progressed to CIN3+ or cleared (not recorded which).

In regard to this clone: From the germline J gene comes the end of the CDR3, since the read stops 3 residues before it. The rearrangement joins TRBV2 to TRBJ2-3; the match to TRBD2 covers 7 bases. The CDR3 has 15 amino acids. The germline V gene has CDR1 SNHLY and CDR2 FYNNEI. V lost 7 bases and J lost 4; bases outside the gene matches: 11. The CDR3 is CASTRWGGGADTQYF. The sequenced CDR3 bases are TGTGCCAGCACGCGGTGGGGCGGGGGAGCAGATACG.

Note on this clone: The CDR3 goes on 3 residues after the read ends, and that part is filled in from the germline J gene. The J gene is TRBJ2-7, the V gene TRBV20-1; 11 positions match TRBD1. The germline V gene encodes CDR1 DFQATT and CDR2 SNEGSKA (reference sequence). The CDR3 has 15 residues. With V trimmed by 0 bases and J by 5 bases, 6 bases remained unmatched. The sequenced part of the CDR3 DNA is TGCAGTGCTAGAGATAGGGACAGGGGGTTCAACGAG. This translates into CSARDRDRGFNE. The whole CDR3 protein is CSARDRDRGFNEQYF.